The clone carrying this TCR beta chain was seen just once. This sample is part of a study of CD8 T cells in Susac syndrome. RNA in amounts of about 0.45 to 1 ug was reverse transcribed with random hexamers. MiXCR, applied by TCRdb to the immunoSEQ multiplex PCR reads, yields one record per CDR3 protein. The sample has about 52,000 distinct CDR3 sequences; roughly 93% are singletons. Per the germline V gene, CDR1 is SGHNT and CDR2 is YYREEE (reference sequence). With V trimmed by 10 bases and J by 1 base, 9 bases remained unmatched. The CDR3 is 14 amino acids. The chain recombines TRBV5-4 with TRBJ2-3; 7 nucleotides align to TRBD1. Sequencing used CD8+ T cells from PBMCs. The sequence was collected from a human donor with multiple sclerosis. CDR3 sequence: CAFTGAWGTDTQYF. The CDR3 coding sequence is TGTGCCTTTACAGGGGCTTGGGGCACAGATACGCAGTATTTT.